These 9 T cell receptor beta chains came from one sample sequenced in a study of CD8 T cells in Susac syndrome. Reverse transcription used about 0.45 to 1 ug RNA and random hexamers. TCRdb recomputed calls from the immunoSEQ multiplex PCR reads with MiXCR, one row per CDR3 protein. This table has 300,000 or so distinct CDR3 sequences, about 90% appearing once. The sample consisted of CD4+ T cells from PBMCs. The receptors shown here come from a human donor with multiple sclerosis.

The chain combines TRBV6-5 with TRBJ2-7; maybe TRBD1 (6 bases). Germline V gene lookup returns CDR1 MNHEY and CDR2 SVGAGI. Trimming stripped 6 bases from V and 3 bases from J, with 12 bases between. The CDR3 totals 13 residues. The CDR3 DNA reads TGTGCCAGCAGGGACAGAGGGCACTACGAGCAGTACTTC. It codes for CASRDRGHYEQYF.

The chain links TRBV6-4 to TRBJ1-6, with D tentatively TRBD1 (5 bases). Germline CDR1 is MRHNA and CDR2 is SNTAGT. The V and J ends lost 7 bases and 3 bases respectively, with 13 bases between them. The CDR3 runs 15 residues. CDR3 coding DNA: TGTGCCAGCATGGGGAGGGGAGGCTATAATTCACCCCTCCACTTT. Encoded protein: CASMGRGGYNSPLHF.

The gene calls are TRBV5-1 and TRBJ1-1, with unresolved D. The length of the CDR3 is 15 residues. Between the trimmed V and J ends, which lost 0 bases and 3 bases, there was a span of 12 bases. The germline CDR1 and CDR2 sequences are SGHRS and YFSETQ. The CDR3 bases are TGCGCCAGCAGCTTGGAAGGGCTCACCTACACTGAAGCTTTCTTT. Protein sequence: CASSLEGLTYTEAFF.

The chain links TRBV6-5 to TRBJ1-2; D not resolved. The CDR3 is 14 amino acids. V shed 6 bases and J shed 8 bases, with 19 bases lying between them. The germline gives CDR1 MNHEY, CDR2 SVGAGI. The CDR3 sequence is CASSATWWASGYTF. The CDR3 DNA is TGTGCCAGCAGCGCTACCTGGTGGGCGAGCGGCTACACCTTC.

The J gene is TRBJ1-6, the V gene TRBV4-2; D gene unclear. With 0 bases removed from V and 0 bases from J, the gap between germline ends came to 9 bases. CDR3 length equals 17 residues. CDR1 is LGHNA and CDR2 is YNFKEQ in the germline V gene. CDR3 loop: CASSQDLQFSYNSPLHF. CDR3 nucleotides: TGTGCCAGCAGCCAAGACTTACAGTTCTCCTATAATTCACCCCTCCACTTT.

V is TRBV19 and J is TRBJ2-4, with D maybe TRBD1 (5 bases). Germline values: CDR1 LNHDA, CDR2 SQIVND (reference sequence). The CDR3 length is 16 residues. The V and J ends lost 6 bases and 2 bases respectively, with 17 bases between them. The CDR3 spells CASSPPNRQSKNIQYF. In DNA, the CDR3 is TGTGCCAGTAGCCCACCCAACCGACAGTCCAAAAACATTCAGTACTTC.

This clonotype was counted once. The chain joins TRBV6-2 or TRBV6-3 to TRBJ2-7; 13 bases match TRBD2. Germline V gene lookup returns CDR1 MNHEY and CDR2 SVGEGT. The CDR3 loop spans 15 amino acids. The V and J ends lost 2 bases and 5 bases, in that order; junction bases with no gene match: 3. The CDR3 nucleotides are TGTGCCAGCAGTTACACCGGGACTAGCGGGGACGAGCAGTACTTC. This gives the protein CASSYTGTSGDEQYF.

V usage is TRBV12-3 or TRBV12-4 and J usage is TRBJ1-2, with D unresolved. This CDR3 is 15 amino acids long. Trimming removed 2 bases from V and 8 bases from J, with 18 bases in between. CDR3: CASSLSSVGIGGYTF. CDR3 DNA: TGTGCCAGCAGTTTATCATCGGTGGGGATAGGGGGCTACACCTTC.

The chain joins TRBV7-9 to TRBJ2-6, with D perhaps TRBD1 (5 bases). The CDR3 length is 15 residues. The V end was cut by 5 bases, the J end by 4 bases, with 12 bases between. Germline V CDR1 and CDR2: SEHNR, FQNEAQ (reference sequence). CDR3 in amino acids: CASSLTEAGANVLTF. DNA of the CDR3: TGTGCCAGCAGCCTGACAGAGGCCGGGGCCAACGTCCTGACTTTC.